The present entry profiles one T cell receptor (beta chain) with its context. Its specific antigen is unknown. Base qualities are not at hand, and no much larger clone is one base apart. The library was prepared using the immunoSEQ multiplex PCR assay. For the multiplex PCR, a mixture combining 60 forward primers for TCR Vbeta segments and 13 reverse primers for TCR Jbeta segments was used. Amplification of the CDR3 region of rearranged TCR beta genes was performed with a multiplex PCR assay on genomic DNA. On the Illumina HiSeq System, the amplified TCR beta libraries were sequenced as 87-base-pair reads. Under the source paper's analysis protocol: A later analysis tallied roughly 76 million unique TCR beta chains across the 700 or so repertoires, and approximately 12 million of those chains were shared by two or more donors. A nearest-neighbor algorithm error-corrected the raw reads and collapsed the reads into unique sequences, merging closely related sequences to remove PCR and sequencing errors. To assign V, D and J gene segments, CDR3 sequences were aligned to IMGT reference sequences. For a sequence to be retained, a match of at least six nucleotides to both a V gene segment and a J gene segment was required. A rearrangement was called productive if the CDR3 had no stop codons and remained in frame with V and J, and every other rearrangement was called non-productive. Following IMGT convention, CDR3 was defined as the stretch from the second conserved V-encoded cysteine to the conserved J-encoded phenylalanine. The earlier analysis of about 610 of the donors excluded sequences that lacked an unambiguous match to a single V gene segment. In an earlier analysis of some 590 of the donors, a V segment was called functional when productive rearrangements were above 56.7%, and segregating when the standard deviation between donors exceeded 5%. To diagnose cytomegalovirus status from the catalog of TCR beta chain sequences, a statistical classification framework was built. V and J gene assignment, in a later analysis, came from comparing TCR nucleotide sequences with IMGT/GENE-DB human TR gene sequences. In a later analysis, CDR3 sequences and most-parsimonious VDJ recombination scenarios were assigned using the TCRdist pipeline. In a later analysis, each TCR beta chain was defined by its CDR3 amino acid sequence together with its V-gene family, and reads lacking a unique V-gene family were excluded. To address suspected cross-contamination and a sequencing artifact, a later analysis removed several hundred highly shared, low-generation-probability nucleotide sequences. For each public chain, a later analysis derived a clonal expansion index from normalized ranks of inferred template counts within each repertoire. Generation probabilities in a later analysis came from a VDJ recombination model fitted to out-of-frame rearrangements, and those results were checked against IGoR. In a later analysis, hypergeometric tests were used to score TCR-TCR, TCR-HLA and TCR-CMV co-occurrence, with a repertoire-size bias correction applied to TCR pairs. To estimate false discovery rates, a later analysis permuted the HLA or CMV assignments 20 times. In a later analysis, co-occurring TCRs were grouped using DBSCAN, with TCRdist sequence similarity added in when clustering inside HLA-allele-positive subsets. For co-occurrence clustering, repertoires with fewer than 30,000 or more than 120,000 public chains were excluded, along with several repertoires with anomalous nucleotide sharing. TCRdb took over this immuneACCESS table, retaining in-frame rearrangements with V and J assigned. Such tables are incomplete; in checked studies, under half of the missing clones stem from an unresolved V gene, and the remainder is unexplained. That table supplies the V and J calls and clone size; D and trimming were determined from the DNA. The table for this sample lists just under 80,000 clones; 75% to 80% of them were counted only once. The biggest ten clones account for approximately 4.4% of the sample.

The sample belongs to a study of cytomegalovirus exposure and HLA in healthy donors (dated by TCRdb to 2017 to 2019). General notes on the study: An earlier analysis of 587 of the donors reported approximately 260 Gb of sequence data and some 110 million unique TCR beta sequences obtained from some 170 million T cells. Roughly 300 gigabases of sequencing data and 70 million to 85 million unique TCR sequences were included in an early release covering around 650 HLA-typed donors. The genetic ancestry cluster associated with self-reported Caucasian donors included about 84% of the roughly 400 genotyped donors. The study was designed to test whether signatures of past pathogen exposure could be identified by cataloging public T cell receptors. Using immunosequencing, the study profiled T cell repertoires from 550 to 750 subjects and related those repertoires to cytomegalovirus serostatus. In addition to the first cohort of roughly 700 subjects, a separate validation cohort of approximately 130 different subjects was used. High-throughput TCR immunosequencing, statistical association of individual TCRs with disease status, and machine learning were combined to predict cytomegalovirus infection status. To study patterns of TCR occurrence, a later analysis re-analyzed previously published TCR beta repertoires from 500 to 850 donors and added high-resolution HLA genotyping. Rather than drawing on any new phenotypic data, the later analysis identified candidate immune exposures from TCR beta sequences and the way those sequences occurred across donors. In an earlier analysis of 587 of the donors, high-throughput TCR beta sequencing was used to judge whether each TCR beta V gene segment behaved as functional or pseudogenic. Alongside the repertoire data, information on donor age, sex, ethnicity and CMV serostatus was compiled. A later genetic analysis took genome-wide SNP genotypes for about 55% of the 666 donors and used that subset as a discovery cohort. Every discovery cohort repertoire had been produced on one sequencing platform. HLA typing included class I and class II loci at four-digit resolution. The number of typed donors differed by locus: roughly 620-640 for A, B, C, DRB1 and DQB1; some 500 for DQA1; 606 for DPA1; and 400 to 480 for DPB1. Four to six DR-DQ haplotypes were handled as single units for association and clustering, since linkage in the cohort was strong. Across some 400 genotyped donors of the cohort, an average of about 220,000 unique TCR beta nucleotide sequences per donor were sequenced, and approximately 19% of those sequences were non-productive.

The cohort consisted of 666 healthy bone marrow donors. All cohort members were sampled while nominally healthy, although unrecorded immune exposures were likely present. The donor tested CMV seronegative and was one of the 352 seronegative cohort members. Every donor gave a peripheral blood sample, and the peripheral blood mononuclear cells from that sample were used for TCR beta sequencing. The Qiagen DNeasy Blood Extraction Kit was used to extract genomic DNA from the blood cell samples. Trimming accounts for 5 bases at V and 0 bases at J, while the number of junction bases matched to no gene is 12. The germline V gene encodes CDR1 MNHEY and CDR2 SMNVEV (reference sequence). The CDR3 has 18 amino acids, counting the end cysteine and phenylalanine. Only the CDR3 DNA is retained, 54 bases long and in frame from the first base. The full study reports these points: Some IMGT-functional V segments, including TRBV6-2 and TRBV6-3, could not be distinguished by the 87-base-pair reads and were therefore excluded. A cluster of highly shared sequence variants was judged likely to represent a technical artifact of the sequencing pipeline. HLA typing was unavailable for some donors at each locus, so association tests used only the typed subset. A further reported finding was that TCR beta sequences accurately predicted the HLA-A and HLA-B alleles for most subjects in the first cohort. In an earlier analysis of approximately 590 of the donors, most TCR beta V segments appeared in productive rearrangements about 87% or about 30% of the time, broadly matching IMGT annotations. A later analysis found that most CMV-associated TCR beta chains appeared HLA-restricted, with HLA associations seemingly driven largely by CMV exposure. Linkage disequilibrium might explain the correlated functional status among segregating V segments, but an unknown experimental factor could not be ruled out. A later analysis found that HLA-associated TCR beta chains were more clonally expanded and had lower generation probabilities than equally common non-associated chains. In a later analysis, TCR association rates were found to vary across HLA loci, with the most associated TCRs seen for DRB1 alleles and the fewest for HLA-C alleles. In a later genetic analysis, a missense DCLRE1C variant was associated with V-gene and J-gene trimming of TCR beta chains, and the association was replicated in an independent cohort. Sequencing depth was assumed to be roughly uniform across donors in the presence/absence analyses, though that assumption may not hold. A total of 164 TCR beta chains were listed by the study as associated with cytomegalovirus. In a later analysis, several top co-occurrence clusters were reported to appear linked to parvovirus B19, influenza, CMV and Epstein-Barr virus. A later genetic analysis reported fewer N-insertions in productive TCRs among donors in an Asian-associated ancestry cluster than the roughly 700-donor mean. Strong co-occurrence of HLA alleles, especially DR and DQ, made assigning TCR associations to individual alleles difficult. Three of the identified cytomegalovirus-associated TCR beta chains were confirmed in vitro to be specific for cytomegalovirus antigens. The classifier was reported to diagnose cytomegalovirus status with high specificity and sensitivity in both the original and validation cohorts. It was suggested by the authors that the approach could potentially be generalized to other disease states and immunological phenotypes. Because counts were too low, under 20 rarely observed V segments, including chromosome 9 orphons, were left out of the earlier analysis of 500 to 650 of the donors. Immune exposure information for the cohort was limited to CMV serostatus. The cohort was sequenced for TCR beta chains only, and without alpha or paired-chain data the features that could be detected were limited. A later analysis associated 15,000 or so TCR beta sequences with specific HLA alleles at a false discovery rate of 0.05. Across donors, most TCR sequences were observed very rarely, whereas some public TCRs were present in many individuals.

The receptor's source is a man in his forties in good health and CMV-seronegative. Sequencing was carried out using PBMCs. The rearrangement combines TRBV27 with TRBJ2-4, and 8 bases in between align with TRBD1. The DNA sequence is given as TGTGCCAGCAGTACCCAATCAGGGGGCCTTCTAGCCAAAAACATTCAGTACTTC. Translated, it reads CASSTQSGGLLAKNIQYF.